This T cell receptor beta chain emerged from a study of technical replicates of blood from several donors. The V segment lost 0 bases and the J segment 7 bases; nucleotides outside the gene matches: 16. This CDR3 comprises 18 residues. The germline V gene has CDR1 LNHNV and CDR2 YYDKDF (reference sequence). Sequencing was performed with immunoSEQ multiplex PCR; in TCRdb, only in-frame clones are kept and a portion is missing. The repertoire consists of over 10,000 clones, with around 86% occurring once and the leading ten covering roughly 11%. The receptor comes from a human donor in good health. The sequencing sample was made of PBMCs. The chain uses TRBV15 and TRBJ2-5; TRBD1 matches at 8 bases. This CDR3 reads CATSRDDTGTGIWGTQYF. In nucleotides, the CDR3 is TGTGCCACCAGCAGAGATGATACCGGGACAGGAATATGGGGGACCCAGTACTTC.